Presented here are 18 T cell receptor beta chains from one specimen sequenced in a study of cytomegalovirus exposure and HLA in healthy donors. The PCR made use of 60 Vbeta and 13 Jbeta primers. TCRdb's table, derived via immunoSEQ multiplex PCR, lists solely in-frame clones and lacks some. In all, the sample yields approximately 110,000 clones. What was sequenced was PBMCs. The source is a man in his fifties in good health and CMV-seronegative.

The V and J genes are TRBV6-1 and TRBJ1-1, with D maybe TRBD1 (6 bases). Germline V gene data show CDR1 as MNHNS and CDR2 as SASEGT. CDR3 length: 14 residues. V dropped 7 bases and J dropped 2 bases, with 14 bases sitting between them. The CDR3 coding sequence is TGTGCCAGCACGTTAGGACAGTATAACACTGAAGCTTTCTTT. This sequence encodes CASTLGQYNTEAFF.

This chain connects TRBV9 to TRBJ1-1; 7 bases are a match to TRBD1. This CDR3 has 15 amino acids. The J segment lost 6 bases and the V segment lost 0 bases, leaving 8 bases of the junction unmatched. The germline CDR1 and CDR2 sequences are SGDLS and YYNGEE. CDR3 protein: CASSVAGTVKAEAFF. The CDR3, as DNA: TGTGCCAGCAGCGTAGCAGGGACAGTGAAGGCTGAAGCTTTCTTT.

The chain has TRBV6-1 and TRBJ1-2, with D perhaps matching TRBD1 (6 bases). CDR1 and CDR2 (germline): MNHNS, SASEGT. V was clipped by 8 bases and J by 7 bases, with 17 bases between them. The CDR3 totals 13 residues. The CDR3 reads CASRDTGTSGYTF. DNA for the CDR3: TGTGCCAGCCGGGACACAGGGACGAGTGGCTACACCTTC.

CDR3 coding DNA: TGTGCCAGCAGCCGGGGACAGGGGGAATCTGGGGCCAACGTCCTGACTTTC. Its protein product is CASSRGQGESGANVLTF. The chain combines TRBV5-6 with TRBJ2-6; 11 bases fit TRBD1. The V segment lost 4 bases and the J segment 1 base; nucleotides outside the gene matches: 4. The CDR3 has 17 residues. Looked up from germline, CDR1 is SGHDT and CDR2 is YYEEEE. The complete variable domain, with remaining parts taken from reference TRBV5-6 and TRBJ2-6, reads DAGVTQSPTHLIKTRGQQVTLRCSPKSGHDTVSWYQQALGQGPQFIFQYYEEEERQRGNFPDRFSGHQFPNYSSELNVNALLLGDSALYLCASSRGQGESGANVLTFGAGSRLTVL.

This rearrangement joins TRBV18 to TRBJ2-2; D is unresolved. The V end was cut by 3 bases, the J end by 3 bases, with 17 bases between. CDR1 is KGHSH, CDR2 LQKENI, per germline. The CDR3 runs to 17 residues. Here the CDR3 reads CASSPLTIADDTGELFF. In DNA form, the CDR3 reads TGTGCCAGCTCACCGCTAACTATAGCCGACGACACCGGGGAGCTGTTTTTT.

The DNA of the CDR3 is TGTGCCAGCACTTCAGGAAATCAGCCCCAGCATTTT. This codes for CASTSGNQPQHF. The rearrangement links TRBV28 to TRBJ1-5, with no clear D. There are 12 residues in the CDR3. V shed 7 bases and J shed 4 bases, with 8 bases lying between them. Germline lookup yields CDR1 MDHEN and CDR2 SYDVKM. Based on the CDR3 plus reference TRBV28 and TRBJ1-5, the full variable domain is DVKVTQSSRYLVKRTGEKVFLECVQDMDHENMFWYRQDPGLGLRLIYFSYDVKMKEKGDIPEGYSVSREKKERFSLILESASTNQTSMYLCASTSGNQPQHFGDGTRLSIL.

The V call is TRBV5-1, the J call TRBJ2-7, with 7 bases that match TRBD1. Trimming cost V 4 bases and J 5 bases; bases outside gene matches: 9. Germline CDR1 reads SGHRS; CDR2 reads YFSETQ. The CDR3 covers 14 residues. CDR3 sequence reads: CASSPGLGGDEQYF. The CDR3, as DNA: TGCGCCAGCAGCCCAGGGCTAGGGGGCGACGAGCAGTACTTC.

CDR3: CASSPPPRGETQYF. The CDR3 coding sequence is TGTGCCAGCAGCCCCCCCCCGCGAGGGGAGACCCAGTACTTC. The J gene is TRBJ2-5, the V gene TRBV7-9; possible D gene TRBD2, 5 bases. V was shortened by 5 bases and J by 5 bases, with 15 bases between the two germline ends. Germline V gene sequence: CDR1 SEHNR, CDR2 FQNEAQ (reference sequence). The CDR3 spans 14 residues.

Here the CDR3 reads CASRPQGGTIYF. DNA for the CDR3: TGTGCCAGTAGACCACAGGGGGGCACCATATATTTT. V and J are TRBV19 and TRBJ1-3; 8 bases are shared with TRBD1. The CDR3 runs to 12 residues. In germline, CDR1 is LNHDA, CDR2 SQIVND (reference sequence). Unmatched junction bases numbered 4, after V lost 6 bases and J lost 9 bases.

J is TRBJ2-3 and V is TRBV5-1, with D unclear. In germline, CDR1 is SGHRS, CDR2 YFSETQ. V was clipped by 0 bases and J by 6 bases, with 8 bases between them. This CDR3 is built from 13 residues. CDR3 sequence reads: CASSLVLEDTQYF. In nucleotides, the CDR3 is TGCGCCAGCAGCTTGGTGCTGGAGGATACGCAGTATTTT.

This sequence joins TRBV11-1 and TRBJ2-7, with a tentative D call TRBD2 (6 bases). Germline-derived CDR1 and CDR2 are SGHAT and FQDESV (reference sequence). V was shortened by 0 bases and J by 0 bases, with 9 bases between the two germline ends. This CDR3 contains 15 residues. The CDR3 DNA follows: TGTGCCAGCAGCTTAGCGGGCGGGATCTCCTACGAGCAGTACTTC. Translated, it gives CASSLAGGISYEQYF.

CDR3 coding DNA: TGTGCCAGCAGCCCTACTTATATAGCCTACGAGCAGTACTTC. Protein: CASSPTYIAYEQYF. The chain joins TRBV7-2 to TRBJ2-7; D not resolved. V was cut by 5 bases and J by 2 bases, with 13 bases left in between. Germline CDR1 is SGHTA and CDR2 is FQGNSA. The CDR3 contains 14 residues.

The chain employs TRBV9 and TRBJ1-6; TRBD1 aligns across 7 bases. The CDR3 totals 14 residues. Germline V gene sequence: CDR1 SGDLS, CDR2 YYNGEE. Losses at the gene ends were 4 bases for V and 10 bases for J; bases not matched to a gene: 8. CDR3 protein: CASSNTGAPSPLHF. The DNA for the CDR3 is TGTGCCAGCAGCAATACAGGGGCCCCATCACCCCTCCACTTT.

The V call is TRBV7-9, the J call TRBJ2-7; tentative D call: TRBD1 (6 bases). CDR3 length: 16 amino acids. Per the germline V gene, CDR1 is SEHNR and CDR2 is FQNEAQ (reference sequence). Trimming removed 5 bases at V and 1 base at J, with 18 bases between. DNA for the CDR3: TGTGCCAGCAGCCCCCAGCGAAGGACAGCTTCCTACGAGCAGTACTTC. Its protein is CASSPQRRTASYEQYF.

V usage is TRBV7-2 and J usage is TRBJ1-1; TRBD1 matches 8 bases. The CDR3 is made up of 16 amino acids. Trimming removed 1 base from V and 0 bases from J; junction bases left unmatched: 4. The V gene's germline CDR1 is SGHTA and CDR2 FQGNSA. CDR3 coding DNA: TGTGCCAGCAGCTTAGGGCCGGGACAGGTGAACACTGAAGCTTTCTTT. Residues: CASSLGPGQVNTEAFF.

The chain uses TRBV5-1 and TRBJ2-1, with 8 bases that match TRBD2. This CDR3 comprises 14 residues. From germline, CDR1 is SGHRS and CDR2 YFSETQ. J lost 6 bases, V lost 3 bases, and 5 bases had no gene match. CDR3: CASSSSGGPNEQFF. The CDR3 DNA reads as TGCGCCAGCAGCTCAAGCGGGGGACCCAATGAGCAGTTCTTC. Full variable domain (rest looked up from reference TRBV5-1 and TRBJ2-1): KAGVTQTPRYLIKTRGQQVTLSCSPISGHRSVSWYQQTPGQGLQFLFEYFSETQRNKGNFPGRFSGRQFSNSRSEMNVSTLELGDSALYLCASSSSGGPNEQFFGPGTRLTVL.

The chain carries TRBV6-7 and TRBJ2-1; TRBD2 matches 10 bases. TRBV6-7 is placed among ORFs of uncertain function. This CDR3 region has 18 residues. With 6 bases clipped from V and 5 bases from J, the junction kept 16 bases outside the gene matches. CDR3 DNA: TGTGCCAGCAGAAAAGCGGGAGGGCCGGGTGAAACCGACAATGAGCAGTTCTTC. As protein: CASRKAGGPGETDNEQFF.

The chain couples TRBV5-1 to TRBJ1-5; tentatively, D is TRBD1 (6 bases). Germline V gene lookup returns CDR1 SGHRS and CDR2 YFSETQ. Trimming shortened V by 0 bases and J by 3 bases, and 7 bases separated the two germline ends. The CDR3 length is 14 residues. The CDR3 loop is CASSLGDTNQPQHF. In DNA form, the CDR3 reads TGCGCCAGCAGCTTGGGGGACACCAATCAGCCCCAGCATTTT.